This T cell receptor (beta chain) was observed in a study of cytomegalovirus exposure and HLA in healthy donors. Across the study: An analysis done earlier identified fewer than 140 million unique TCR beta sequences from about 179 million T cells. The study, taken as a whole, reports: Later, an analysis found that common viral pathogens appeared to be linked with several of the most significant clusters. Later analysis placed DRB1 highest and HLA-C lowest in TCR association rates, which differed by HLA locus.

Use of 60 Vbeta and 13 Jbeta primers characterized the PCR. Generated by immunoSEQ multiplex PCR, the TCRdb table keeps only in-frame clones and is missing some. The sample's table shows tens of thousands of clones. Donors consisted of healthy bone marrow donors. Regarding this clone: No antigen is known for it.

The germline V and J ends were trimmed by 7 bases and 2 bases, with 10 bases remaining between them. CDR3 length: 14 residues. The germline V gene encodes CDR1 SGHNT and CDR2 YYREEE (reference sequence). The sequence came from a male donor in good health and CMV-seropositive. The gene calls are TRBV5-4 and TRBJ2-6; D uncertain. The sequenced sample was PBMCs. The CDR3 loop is CASLHSTGANVLTF. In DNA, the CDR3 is TGTGCCAGCCTCCATTCTACTGGGGCCAACGTCCTGACTTTC.